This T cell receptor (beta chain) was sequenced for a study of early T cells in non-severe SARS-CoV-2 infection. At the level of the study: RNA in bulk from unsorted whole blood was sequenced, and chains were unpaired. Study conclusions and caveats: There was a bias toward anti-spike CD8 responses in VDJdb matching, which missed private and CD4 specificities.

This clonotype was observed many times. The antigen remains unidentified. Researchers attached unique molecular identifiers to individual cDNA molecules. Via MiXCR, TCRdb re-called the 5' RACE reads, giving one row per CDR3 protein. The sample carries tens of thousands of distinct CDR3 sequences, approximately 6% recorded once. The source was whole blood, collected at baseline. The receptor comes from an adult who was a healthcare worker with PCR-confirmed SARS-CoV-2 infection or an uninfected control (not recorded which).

In DNA form, the CDR3 reads TGTGCCAGCAGGTCGGGCCAGAGGTCACCCCTCCACTTT. It translates to CASRSGQRSPLHF. J is TRBJ1-6 and V is TRBV28, with D uncertain. The germline gives CDR1 MDHEN, CDR2 SYDVKM. CDR3 length equals 13 residues. V lost 6 bases to trimming and J lost 10 bases, with 13 bases between them. The full variable domain, rest sourced from reference TRBV28 and TRBJ1-6, is DVKVTQSSRYLVKRTGEKVFLECVQDMDHENMFWYRQDPGLGLRLIYFSYDVKMKEKGDIPEGYSVSREKKERFSLILESASTNQTSMYLCASRSGQRSPLHFGNGTRLTVT.